This passage covers 5 T cell receptor beta chains from one sample sequenced in a study of cytotoxic CD8 clonotypes in ibrutinib-treated CLL. The method was immunoSEQ multiplex PCR; TCRdb's version includes in-frame clones alone and lacks a portion of them. Of around 140,000 clones detected, about 78% appear once; the ten largest clones hold approximately 5.1%. The sequences come from PBMCs, collected after 24 months of ibrutinib treatment. The origin of the receptors is a human donor with chronic lymphocytic leukemia.

The chain carries TRBV5-1 and TRBJ2-7, with 13 bases that match TRBD2. The CDR3 runs 14 residues. Germline CDR1 SGHRS, CDR2 YFSETQ. V lost 4 bases, J lost 6 bases, and 4 bases stayed unmatched. The CDR3 sequence: CASSPTSGRGEQYF. In nucleotides, the CDR3 is TGCGCCAGCAGCCCCACTAGCGGGAGGGGCGAGCAGTACTTC.

In its sample, this clone was seen a few times. The rearrangement links TRBV2 to TRBJ1-2; TRBD1 aligns across 8 bases. This CDR3 region has 13 residues. Germline CDR1 SNHLY, CDR2 FYNNEI. After removal of 6 bases from V and 3 bases from J, the junction contained 3 bases not matched to a gene. CDR3 residues: CASSQGADYGYTF. CDR3 sequence (DNA): TGTGCCAGCAGCCAGGGGGCAGACTATGGCTACACCTTC.

Concerning this clone itself: Other DNA sequences in the sample encode the same CDR3. The chain recombines TRBV19 with TRBJ2-1, with D hard to call. The ends were cut back, 1 base at V and 1 base at J, with 2 bases in the middle. The CDR3 is 13 amino acids. The germline V gene encodes CDR1 LNHDA and CDR2 SQIVND (reference sequence). The CDR3 nucleotides read TGTGCCAGTAGTATAGGGTCCTACAATGAGCAGTTCTTC. Translation gives CASSIGSYNEQFF.

J is TRBJ2-3 and V is TRBV7-2; D not resolved. The CDR3 totals 13 residues. From germline, CDR1 is SGHTA and CDR2 FQGNSA. Trimming took 0 bases from V and 5 from J, leaving 6 bases between them. CDR3 residues: CASSLALEDTQYF. The CDR3 region has the DNA TGTGCCAGCAGCTTAGCGCTAGAAGATACGCAGTATTTT.

This sequence joins TRBV28 and TRBJ2-3; D gene unclear. From germline, CDR1 is MDHEN and CDR2 SYDVKM. The CDR3 loop spans 12 amino acids. The V end lost 4 bases, the J end lost 6 bases, and 8 bases lay between the germline ends. The CDR3 DNA is TGTGCCAGCAGTTCGGTTGGGGATACGCAGTATTTT. It yields the protein CASSSVGDTQYF.